This entry lists 26 T cell receptor beta chains sequenced from one sample in a study of blood T cell repertoires in COVID-19. Sequenced by immunoSEQ multiplex PCR; TCRdb stores in-frame clones only, minus some. The data contain some 490,000 clones, roughly nine tenths of them singletons. The sequenced sample was PBMCs or T cells enriched from blood (not recorded which). The source of these receptors is a woman aged 55-75 years who had recovered from COVID-19.

V is TRBV7-4 and J is TRBJ2-7; TRBD1 aligns across 10 bases. The germline gives CDR1 SGHVT, CDR2 SQSDAQ. The CDR3 loop spans 15 amino acids. V lost 2 bases and J lost 5; bases outside the gene matches: 6. CDR3 loop: CASSLWGQGWNEQYV. In DNA, the CDR3 is TGTGCCAGCAGCTTATGGGGACAGGGGTGGAACGAGCAGTACGTC.

This clone has just a few counts. The chain has TRBV3-1 (or the pseudogene TRBV3-2) and TRBJ1-5; 7 bases align to TRBD1. Germline trimming cut 6 bases from V and 7 bases from J; bases unmatched to any gene: 6. CDR3 length: 13 amino acids. The V gene's germline CDR1 is LGHDT and CDR2 YNNKEL (reference sequence). The CDR3 coding sequence is TGTGCCAGCAGTCTTGACAGGGAACAGCCCCAGCATTTT. This translates into CASSLDREQPQHF.

The chain combines TRBV9 with TRBJ2-2; TRBD1 might be the D (5 bases). V gave up 0 bases and J gave up 4 bases, with 13 bases separating them. The CDR3 is 16 amino acids. Germline CDR1 and CDR2: SGDLS and YYNGEE. The CDR3 is CASSVVSQGSTGELFF. The CDR3 nucleotides are TGTGCCAGCAGCGTAGTGTCGCAGGGCAGCACCGGGGAGCTGTTTTTT.

This clone has a single count. J is TRBJ1-5 and V is TRBV12-5; 10 nucleotides align to TRBD1. The CDR3 sequence is 13 residues long. The J segment lost 5 bases and the V segment lost 6 bases, leaving 1 base of the junction unmatched. The germline gives CDR1 LGHNT, CDR2 FRNRAP. This chain's CDR3 is CASGGQGDQPQHF. CDR3 DNA: TGTGCTAGTGGAGGACAGGGGGATCAGCCCCAGCATTTT. Supplemented by reference TRBV12-5 and TRBJ1-5, the full variable domain reads DARVTQTPRHKVTEMGQEVTMRCQPILGHNTVFWYRQTMMQGLELLAYFRNRAPLDDSGMPKDRFSAEMPDATLATLKIQPSEPRDSAVYFCASGGQGDQPQHFGDGTRLSIL.

V gene TRBV10-3 combines with J gene TRBJ2-2; 10 bases fit TRBD1. The germline V gene has CDR1 ENHRY and CDR2 SYGVKD. V lost 6 bases, J lost 3 bases, and 7 bases stayed unmatched. The CDR3 consists of 16 residues. CDR3 protein: CAIRKGTGVDTGELFF. As DNA, the CDR3 is TGTGCCATCAGGAAAGGGACAGGGGTCGACACCGGGGAGCTGTTTTTT.

V and J are TRBV4-2 and TRBJ1-1; 7 bases line up with TRBD1. From germline, CDR1 is LGHNA and CDR2 YNFKEQ. This CDR3 is built from 15 residues. Trimming at V came to 4 bases and at J to 6 bases, leaving 11 bases not matched to a gene. This chain's CDR3 is CASSRTTGAAAEAFF. The DNA of the CDR3 is TGTGCCAGCAGCCGTACTACAGGGGCCGCTGCTGAAGCTTTCTTT.

The genes are TRBV3-1 (or the pseudogene TRBV3-2) and TRBJ2-7; D possibly corresponds to TRBD2 (7 bases). The CDR3 totals 15 residues. The V and J ends lost 4 bases and 2 bases respectively, with 15 bases between them. CDR1 and CDR2 from the germline V gene are LGHDT and YNNKEL (reference sequence). The CDR3 nucleotides are TGTGCCAGCAGCCGTCTGGGCGGGGGCCCCTACGAGCAGTACTTC. As protein: CASSRLGGGPYEQYF.

The chain is built from TRBV7-2 and TRBJ2-2; 9 positions agree with TRBD1. CDR1 is SGHTA and CDR2 is FQGNSA in the germline V gene. J lost 5 bases, V lost 8 bases, and 12 bases had no gene match. The CDR3 is 16 residues long. In nucleotides, the CDR3 is TGTGCCAGCGGTAAAACAGGGGGCGTGAGTACCGGGGAGCTGTTTTTT. Translated, it gives CASGKTGGVSTGELFF.

The rearrangement joins TRBV19 to TRBJ1-4; D may be TRBD1 (5 bases). This CDR3 has 15 amino acids. Germline CDR1 LNHDA, CDR2 SQIVND (reference sequence). Trimming took off 1 base at V and 3 bases at J, with 9 bases between the two ends. The CDR3 reads CASSIGGFANEKLFF. CDR3 in DNA: TGTGCCAGTAGTATAGGGGGCTTCGCTAATGAAAAACTGTTTTTT.

The chain recombines TRBV6-2 or TRBV6-3 with TRBJ2-7; D is unresolved. CDR3 length equals 13 residues. Germline V gene lookup returns CDR1 MNHEY and CDR2 SVGEGT. Trimming removed 0 bases from V and 7 bases from J, with 10 bases in between. The CDR3 region is CASSYSTVQEQYF. CDR3 in DNA: TGTGCCAGCAGTTACTCCACAGTGCAGGAGCAGTACTTC.

The rearrangement joins TRBV11-3 to TRBJ2-1, with D unresolved. The CDR3 runs to 16 residues. The germline V gene has CDR1 SGHNT and CDR2 YENEEA. Trimming left V 0 bases short and J 0 bases short, with 9 bases between. CDR3 sequence: CASSLDAQSSYNEQFF. The CDR3 DNA sequence: TGTGCCAGCAGCTTAGATGCACAAAGCTCCTACAATGAGCAGTTCTTC.

The chain joins TRBV28 to TRBJ1-1; 8 positions agree with TRBD1. Germline loops: CDR1 MDHEN, CDR2 SYDVKM. Trimming at V came to 2 bases and at J to 1 base, leaving 3 bases not matched to a gene. The CDR3 runs to 15 residues. CDR3 sequence reads: CASSLGGTGNTEAFF. Written as DNA, the CDR3 is TGTGCCAGCAGTTTAGGTGGGACAGGGAACACTGAAGCTTTCTTT.

This clone was observed a few times. The chain uses TRBV7-6 and TRBJ1-5; D may be TRBD1 (6 bases). The CDR3 is made up of 15 amino acids. V was cut by 5 bases and J by 2 bases, with 13 bases left in between. CDR1 is SGHVS and CDR2 is FNYEAQ in the germline V gene. The CDR3 DNA follows: TGTGCCAGCAGCCCGCGGACAGTGGGCAATCAGCCCCAGCATTTT. Amino acid sequence: CASSPRTVGNQPQHF.

This sequence joins TRBV10-2 and TRBJ1-2; TRBD1 agrees at 8 bases. CDR3 size: 17 residues. Germline assignment: CDR1 WSHSY and CDR2 SAAADI. J was trimmed by 7 bases and V by 2 bases; bases with no gene match: 15. CDR3 nucleotide sequence: TGCGCCAGCAGTGAGGCCCGGGACAGGATAACCCGGAGTGGCTACACCTTC. Encoded protein: CASSEARDRITRSGYTF.

The chain is built from TRBV5-4 and TRBJ2-3, with D possibly TRBD2 on 6 matching bases. Germline loops: CDR1 SGHNT, CDR2 YYREEE (reference sequence). Trimming took off 3 bases at V and 4 bases at J, with 12 bases between the two ends. CDR3 length: 14 residues. The CDR3 sequence: CASSSSGGADTQYF. DNA for the CDR3: TGTGCCAGCAGCTCCTCAGGCGGGGCAGATACGCAGTATTTT.

For the CDR3, the DNA is TGTGCCAGCAGCTTGGTGGGAGACTACAATGAGCAGTTCTTC. Translation: CASSLVGDYNEQFF. The rearrangement joins TRBV5-6 to TRBJ2-1; maybe TRBD2 (5 bases). This CDR3 comprises 14 residues. Germline CDR1 reads SGHDT; CDR2 reads YYEEEE. Trimming removed 0 bases at V and 3 bases at J, with 7 bases between. The full variable domain, its missing parts supplied by reference TRBV5-6 and TRBJ2-1, is DAGVTQSPTHLIKTRGQQVTLRCSPKSGHDTVSWYQQALGQGPQFIFQYYEEEERQRGNFPDRFSGHQFPNYSSELNVNALLLGDSALYLCASSLVGDYNEQFFGPGTRLTVL.

The chain links TRBV2 to TRBJ2-1; possible D gene TRBD1, 6 bases. The CDR3 totals 12 residues. V lost 11 bases, J lost 7 bases, and 15 bases lay in between. Germline V gene data show CDR1 as SNHLY and CDR2 as FYNNEI. The CDR3 bases are TGTGCCTTGAAGACAGGTGGGAATGAGCAGTTCTTC. It specifies CALKTGGNEQFF.

J is TRBJ2-7 and V is TRBV3-1 (or the pseudogene TRBV3-2), with 9 bases aligning to TRBD2. V shed 5 bases, J shed 4 bases, and the junction held 6 bases outside the gene matches. This CDR3 spans 14 amino acids. CDR1 is LGHDT and CDR2 is YNNKEL in the germline V gene (reference sequence). The CDR3 sequence is CASSRRGGVYEQYF. The CDR3 region has the DNA TGTGCCAGCAGCAGGCGGGGGGGCGTTTACGAGCAGTACTTC.

The rearrangement joins TRBV11-2 to TRBJ2-3; D is perhaps TRBD2 (6 bases). The CDR3 has 17 residues. Trimming stripped 3 bases from V and 2 bases from J, with 18 bases between. Germline lookup yields CDR1 SGHAT and CDR2 FQNNGV. The DNA for the CDR3 is TGTGCCAGCAGCTTCCGACTAGATGGGGGTTCCACAGATACGCAGTATTTT. Its protein is CASSFRLDGGSTDTQYF.

V usage is TRBV5-8 and J usage is TRBJ2-7, with 10 positions matching TRBD1. This CDR3 comprises 14 residues. Germline trimming cut 5 bases from V and 3 bases from J; bases unmatched to any gene: 5. CDR1 and CDR2 (germline): SGHTS, YDEGEE. The DNA for the CDR3 is TGTGCCAGCAGGCGGGGACAGGGGATCTACGAGCAGTACGTC. It translates to CASRRGQGIYEQYV.

This clone was seen more than once but under ten times. V is TRBV29-1 and J is TRBJ1-2; D not resolved. Deletions cut 2 bases from V and 6 bases from J, with 10 bases between. In germline, CDR1 is SQVTM, CDR2 ANQGSEA. The CDR3 loop spans 12 amino acids. The CDR3 DNA follows: TGCAGCGTTGAATTATTTTATGATGGCTACACCTTC. Translation gives CSVELFYDGYTF.

This clone was counted ten times or more. J is TRBJ1-2 and V is TRBV7-9; 7 bases are a match to TRBD1. The length of the CDR3 is 12 residues. Germline V CDR1 and CDR2: SEHNR, FQNEAQ (reference sequence). Trimming removed 5 bases from V and 7 bases from J; junction bases left unmatched: 4. CDR3 sequence (DNA): TGTGCCAGCAGCCCGACAGGGTTTGGCTACACCTTC. Protein: CASSPTGFGYTF. Supplemented by reference TRBV7-9 and TRBJ1-2, the full variable domain reads DTGVSQNPRHKITKRGQNVTFRCDPISEHNRLYWYRQTLGQGPEFLTYFQNEAQLEKSRLLSDRFSAERPKGSFSTLEIQRTEQGDSAMYLCASSPTGFGYTFGSGTRLTVV.

This clone has a handful of counts. This chain uses TRBV24-1 with TRBJ2-2; D gene uncertain. The CDR3 has 15 residues. Trimming took off 4 bases at V and 0 bases at J, with 8 bases between the two ends. Germline V gene lookup returns CDR1 KGHDR and CDR2 SFDVKD. The CDR3 nucleotides are TGTGCCACCAGTGACGCCGGTTCGAACACCGGGGAGCTGTTTTTT. Its translation is CATSDAGSNTGELFF.

This chain uses TRBV28 with TRBJ1-2, with 10 bases lining up with TRBD1. The J segment lost 7 bases and the V segment lost 4 bases, leaving 9 bases of the junction unmatched. The CDR3 is made up of 15 amino acids. The germline CDR1 and CDR2 sequences are MDHEN and SYDVKM. The DNA for the CDR3 is TGTGCCAGCAGTTCCATCGGGACAGGGGAGGTTGGCTACACCTTC. As protein: CASSSIGTGEVGYTF.

The chain carries TRBV2 and TRBJ2-1; 7 bases are a match to TRBD1. The CDR3 length is 14 residues. With V trimmed by 7 bases and J by 1 base, 4 bases remained unmatched. CDR1 and CDR2 from the germline V gene are SNHLY and FYNNEI. The CDR3 reads CASTQGISYNEQFF. In DNA, the CDR3 is TGTGCCAGCACACAGGGGATTTCCTACAATGAGCAGTTCTTC.

V usage is TRBV5-1 and J usage is TRBJ1-4; D is unclear. Trimming left V 0 bases short and J 5 bases short, with 5 bases between. Germline CDR1 and CDR2: SGHRS and YFSETQ. The CDR3 is 13 amino acids. CDR3 amino acids: CASSLEANEKLFF. Here the CDR3 DNA reads TGCGCCAGCAGCTTGGAAGCCAATGAAAAACTGTTTTTT.